This T cell receptor beta chain was captured by sequencing in a study of T cell changes during pregnancy in multiple sclerosis. Trimming took 0 bases from V and 8 from J, leaving 16 bases between them. Germline values: CDR1 LNHNV, CDR2 YYDKDF (reference sequence). The CDR3 consists of 15 residues. The assay was immunoSEQ multiplex PCR, and TCRdb's table has in-frame clones only and misses some. The sample lists about 38,000 clones, about nine tenths occurring once. Sequences were derived from CD4+ T cells from peripheral blood mononuclear cells, sampled after pregnancy. The clonotype originates from a female donor in good health, enrolled as a control in a pregnancy study. The chain links TRBV15 to TRBJ1-2; D is unclear. CDR3 nucleotides: TGTGCCACCAGCAGAGATCGGCGCCAGGAAGGCGGCTACACCTTC. Its translation: CATSRDRRQEGGYTF.